A single sample gave rise to the 27 T cell receptor beta chains below, sequenced in a study of shared clonotypes between healthy human individuals (dated by TCRdb to about 2020). The library came from the immunoSEQ multiplex PCR assay. TCRdb provides this immuneACCESS table in a form limited to in-frame rearrangements. Some clones are lacking; in checked studies, under half of them reflect an unresolved V gene, and why the rest are absent is not known. In this sample the table shows under 2,000,000 clones, about 95% of which occur a single time. Jointly, the top ten make up 1.2% of the sample. CD8 naive samples consisted of CD45RO-negative cells that were positively selected for CCR7, yielding a CD45RA+CCR7+ population without TemRA cells. Sequenced material: naive CD8+ T cells sorted from blood. The cell subset or site label, read with the paper, signifies: CD45RA+CCR7+. The receptors were gathered from a man younger than 30 in good health.

V and J are TRBV6-5 and TRBJ2-7, with D tentatively TRBD2 (5 bases). V gave up 2 bases and J gave up 6 bases, with 14 bases separating them. CDR1 and CDR2 from the germline V gene are MNHEY and SVGAGI. This CDR3 is 14 amino acids long. In DNA, the CDR3 is TGTGCCAGCAGTTACGCCACCTGGGAGTCCGAGCAGTACTTC. This codes for CASSYATWESEQYF.

This clone showed up just once. The V gene is TRBV11-2, the J gene TRBJ1-1; D gene unclear. Deletions cut 11 bases from V and 1 base from J, with 11 bases between. Germline V gene data show CDR1 as SGHAT and CDR2 as FQNNGV. This CDR3 comprises 12 residues. The CDR3 loop is CAGEGENTEAFF. DNA for the CDR3: TGTGCCGGGGAAGGAGAGAACACTGAAGCTTTCTTT. Based on the CDR3 plus reference TRBV11-2 and TRBJ1-1, the full variable domain is EAGVAQSPRYKIIEKRQSVAFWCNPISGHATLYWYQQILGQGPKLLIQFQNNGVVDDSQLPKDRFSAERLKGVDSTLKIQPAKLEDSAVYLCAGEGENTEAFFGQGTRLTVV.

V is TRBV2 and J is TRBJ2-5; TRBD1 matches 9 bases. CDR1 is SNHLY, CDR2 FYNNEI, per germline. The CDR3 has 16 amino acids. V lost 4 bases and J lost 5; bases outside the gene matches: 11. CDR3 coding DNA: TGTGCCAGCAGTGGGGGTCCCACAGGGGGCAATGAGACCCAGTACTTC. The encoded protein is CASSGGPTGGNETQYF.

The chain joins TRBV4-3 to TRBJ2-1; weak D call: TRBD2 (6 bases). The germline gives CDR1 LGHNA, CDR2 YSLEER. V was clipped by 1 base and J by 6 bases, with 13 bases between them. CDR3 length: 15 residues. CDR3: CASSQVVAASNEQFF. CDR3 DNA: TGCGCCAGCAGCCAAGTAGTAGCGGCCTCCAATGAGCAGTTCTTC.

A word on this clone: Other DNA variants within this sample encode the same CDR3. The CDR3 region has the DNA TGTGCCAGCAGCTTACTAGCGGGAGTCACAGATACGCAGTATTTT. It translates to CASSLLAGVTDTQYF. The chain employs TRBV27 and TRBJ2-3; TRBD2 matches 11 bases. With 6 bases clipped from V and 2 bases from J, the junction kept 4 bases outside the gene matches. The germline V gene has CDR1 MNHEY and CDR2 SMNVEV (reference sequence). This CDR3 contains 15 residues.

This clone was seen just once. V is TRBV7-2 and J is TRBJ2-7, with D tentatively TRBD2 (7 bases). The V gene lost 1 base and the J gene lost 1 base, with 14 bases spanning the gap. Germline V gene sequence: CDR1 SGHTA, CDR2 FQGNSA. This CDR3 region has 16 residues. The DNA for the CDR3 is TGTGCCAGCAGCTTAGGAGGGGGGGCTGGGTCCTACGAGCAGTACTTC. Protein sequence: CASSLGGGAGSYEQYF. Based on the CDR3 plus reference TRBV7-2 and TRBJ2-7, the full variable domain is GAGVSQSPSNKVTEKGKDVELRCDPISGHTALYWYRQSLGQGLEFLIYFQGNSAPDKSGLPSDRFSAERTGGSVSTLTIQRTQQEDSAVYLCASSLGGGAGSYEQYFGPGTRLTVT.

This clone was detected once. This chain uses TRBV5-4 with TRBJ2-2, with D perhaps TRBD2 (6 bases). V was trimmed by 0 bases and J by 1 base, leaving 10 bases between them. The germline CDR1 and CDR2 sequences are SGHNT and YYREEE (reference sequence). This CDR3 region has 16 residues. CDR3: CASSLDQGLNTGELFF. The CDR3 region has the DNA TGTGCCAGCAGCTTGGACCAGGGACTGAACACCGGGGAGCTGTTTTTT. Using reference TRBV5-4 and TRBJ2-2 for the parts outside the CDR3, the full variable domain is ETGVTQSPTHLIKTRGQQVTLRCSSQSGHNTVSWYQQALGQGPQFIFQYYREEENGRGNFPPRFSGLQFPNYSSELNVNALELDDSALYLCASSLDQGLNTGELFFGEGSRLTVL.

The table lists this clone with a count of one. This chain connects TRBV5-4 to TRBJ1-1, with D uncertain. The CDR3 spans 13 residues. Trimming cost V 5 bases and J 2 bases, with 10 bases left between them. Germline loops: CDR1 SGHNT, CDR2 YYREEE (reference sequence). DNA of the CDR3: TGTGCCAGCAGGCTGCCACCTAACACTGAAGCTTTCTTT. It translates to CASRLPPNTEAFF.

A remark on this clone: Other DNA sequences from this sample encode an identical CDR3 as well. The chain employs TRBV27 and TRBJ2-7, with 8 nucleotides matching TRBD1. CDR3 size: 13 residues. The germline gives CDR1 MNHEY, CDR2 SMNVEV (reference sequence). The V gene end was trimmed by 6 bases and the J gene end by 6 bases; junction bases not matched to a gene: 7. The CDR3 protein is CASSPDRGREQYF. CDR3 bases: TGTGCCAGCAGCCCAGACAGGGGACGCGAGCAGTACTTC.

The genes are TRBV6-5 and TRBJ2-7; 8 nucleotides match TRBD1. The CDR3 contains 14 residues. After removal of 6 bases from V and 1 base from J, the junction contained 5 bases not matched to a gene. Germline CDR1 MNHEY, CDR2 SVGAGI. CDR3 protein: CASSGTGYSYEQYF. DNA of the CDR3: TGTGCCAGCAGCGGGACAGGCTATTCCTACGAGCAGTACTTC.

Concerning this clone itself: The same CDR3 also results from other DNA sequences found in this sample. The rearrangement uses TRBV19 and TRBJ2-7; D is undetermined. CDR1 is LNHDA, CDR2 SQIVND, per germline (reference sequence). With 1 base removed from V and 2 bases from J, the gap between germline ends came to 6 bases. The CDR3 contains 13 residues. DNA of the CDR3: TGTGCCAGTAGTATAGGCCTTACCTACGAGCAGTACTTC. The encoded protein is CASSIGLTYEQYF.

The genes are TRBV7-9 and TRBJ1-1, with D unresolved. This CDR3 comprises 16 residues. V was clipped by 1 base and J by 1 base, with 13 bases between them. CDR1 and CDR2 (germline): SEHNR, FQNEAQ (reference sequence). As DNA, the CDR3 is TGTGCCAGCAGCTTAGAGGCCACAGTCACGAACACTGAAGCTTTCTTT. This codes for CASSLEATVTNTEAFF. The entire variable domain, with the rest obtained from reference TRBV7-9 and TRBJ1-1, is as follows: DTGVSQNPRHKITKRGQNVTFRCDPISEHNRLYWYRQTLGQGPEFLTYFQNEAQLEKSRLLSDRFSAERPKGSFSTLEIQRTEQGDSAMYLCASSLEATVTNTEAFFGQGTRLTVV.

The chain uses TRBV4-3 and TRBJ2-7; 7 bases fit TRBD2. From germline, CDR1 is LGHNA and CDR2 YSLEER. After removal of 1 base from V and 3 bases from J, the junction contained 6 bases not matched to a gene. This CDR3 is 15 amino acids long. The CDR3 nucleotides read TGCGCCAGCAGCCAAGGAGCAGCGGGGATCTACGAGCAGTACTTC. This sequence encodes CASSQGAAGIYEQYF.

This clone was seen only once. This rearrangement joins TRBV19 to TRBJ2-7, with D possibly TRBD1 on 6 matching bases. Germline assignment: CDR1 LNHDA and CDR2 SQIVND (reference sequence). V lost 5 bases, J lost 7 bases, and 21 bases lay in between. CDR3 size: 15 residues. The CDR3 bases are TGTGCCAGTAGTGGTCTATGGACAGAGGGAGTTGAGCAGTACTTC. Translated: CASSGLWTEGVEQYF.

The table lists this clone with a count of one. The rearrangement joins TRBV5-1 to TRBJ1-1, with 10 nucleotides matching TRBD1. The CDR3 contains 14 residues. Germline CDR1 SGHRS, CDR2 YFSETQ. V was clipped by 4 bases and J by 6 bases; unmatched bases: 6. CDR3 amino acids: CASSPWGQGSEAFF. The CDR3 DNA follows: TGCGCCAGCAGCCCGTGGGGACAGGGGTCTGAAGCTTTCTTT.

This clone was counted once. This chain connects TRBV28 to TRBJ2-3, with D unclear. The V gene lost 2 bases and the J gene lost 2 bases, with 14 bases spanning the gap. This CDR3 is 16 amino acids long. Germline loops: CDR1 MDHEN, CDR2 SYDVKM. The CDR3 DNA sequence: TGTGCCAGCAGTTTAAGATGGGGATCCTTCACAGATACGCAGTATTTT. This encodes CASSLRWGSFTDTQYF.

The J gene is TRBJ2-3, the V gene TRBV10-1, with D hard to call. CDR1 is WNHNN and CDR2 is SYGVQD in the germline V gene (reference sequence). This CDR3 spans 10 amino acids. In DNA, the CDR3 is TGCGCAATAGGGAAGGGTACGCAGTATTTT. Translating it yields CAIGKGTQYF.

The chain uses TRBV14 and TRBJ2-7; 7 nucleotides align to TRBD1. The CDR3 totals 13 residues. V lost 4 bases to trimming and J lost 2 bases; unmatched junction nucleotides: 2. Per the germline V gene, CDR1 is SGHDN and CDR2 is FVKESK. In DNA form, the CDR3 reads TGTGCCAGCAGCCCGACAGGGCCCTACGAGCAGTACTTC. Its protein product is CASSPTGPYEQYF.

CDR3 in amino acids: CASSYALGAEDPEAFF. Here the CDR3 DNA reads TGTGCCAGCAGTTACGCTCTTGGGGCCGAGGATCCTGAAGCTTTCTTT. The gene calls are TRBV6-5 and TRBJ1-1; D is perhaps TRBD1 (5 bases). Germline loops: CDR1 MNHEY, CDR2 SVGAGI. This CDR3 spans 16 amino acids. Deletions cut 2 bases from V and 6 bases from J, with 19 bases between.

With regard to this clone: The same CDR3 arises from other DNA sequences in this sample as well. J is TRBJ2-7 and V is TRBV5-1; maybe TRBD1 (6 bases). Germline CDR1 reads SGHRS; CDR2 reads YFSETQ. With 0 bases removed from V and 3 bases from J, the gap between germline ends came to 7 bases. The CDR3 runs to 13 residues. DNA for the CDR3: TGCGCCAGCAGCTTGGAGGGGGACTACGAGCAGTACTTC. Its translation is CASSLEGDYEQYF.

The chain couples TRBV11-2 to TRBJ2-1, with TRBD1 as a possible D gene (6 bases). V lost 5 bases and J 7 bases, leaving 9 bases between the germline ends. This CDR3 spans 12 amino acids. The germline V gene has CDR1 SGHAT and CDR2 FQNNGV. The CDR3 DNA reads as TGTGCCAGCAGCGACCAGGGGAATGAGCAGTTCTTC. The encoded protein is CASSDQGNEQFF.

The chain carries TRBV30 and TRBJ1-4, with D unclear. Trimming removed 5 bases at V and 3 bases at J, with 16 bases between. CDR3 length: 15 residues. Germline V CDR1 and CDR2: GTSNPN, SVGIG (reference sequence). Here the CDR3 DNA reads TGTGCCTGGGTTGTCTCGGGTCAACCTAATGAAAAACTGTTTTTT. This gives the protein CAWVVSGQPNEKLFF.

The V gene is TRBV7-9, the J gene TRBJ1-2; no clear D. The CDR3 extends over 15 amino acids. Germline CDR1 and CDR2: SEHNR and FQNEAQ (reference sequence). V gave up 1 base and J gave up 2 bases, with 11 bases separating them. The CDR3 region has the DNA TGTGCCAGCAGCTTAGAGACACCCACGAACTATGGCTACACCTTC. This encodes CASSLETPTNYGYTF.

The chain links TRBV28 to TRBJ2-5; D might be TRBD1 or TRBD2, each matching 5 bases. The CDR3 spans 16 residues. The germline V and J ends were trimmed by 5 bases and 0 bases, with 16 bases remaining between them. The germline V gene has CDR1 MDHEN and CDR2 SYDVKM. The CDR3 DNA follows: TGTGCCAGCAGTCTGAGGGGCTACTCGTACCAAGAGACCCAGTACTTC. This encodes CASSLRGYSYQETQYF.

The CDR3 region is CASSLGTSGNHNEQFF. The CDR3 DNA follows: TGTGCCAGCAGCTTAGGGACTAGCGGGAACCACAATGAGCAGTTCTTC. The gene calls are TRBV7-6 and TRBJ2-1; 12 bases are a match to TRBD2. This CDR3 has 16 amino acids. From germline, CDR1 is SGHVS and CDR2 FNYEAQ. Trimming at V came to 1 base and at J to 5 bases, leaving 3 bases not matched to a gene.

This chain joins TRBV6-5 and TRBJ1-6; D gene ambiguous. V was shortened by 5 bases and J by 11 bases, with 16 bases between the two germline ends. CDR3 length: 14 amino acids. The V gene's germline CDR1 is MNHEY and CDR2 SVGAGI. CDR3 nucleotide sequence: TGTGCCAGCAGTCCCGACCCAGGTGGGACACCCCTCCACTTT. Translating it yields CASSPDPGGTPLHF.

With respect to this clone: Other DNA sequences in this sample translate to the same CDR3. This chain connects TRBV9 to TRBJ2-3, with 8 bases identical to TRBD2. Trimming cost V 0 bases and J 3 bases; bases outside gene matches: 3. Germline CDR1 SGDLS, CDR2 YYNGEE. The CDR3 is 15 amino acids. CDR3 region: CASSVDGGRTDTQYF. In DNA, the CDR3 is TGTGCCAGCAGCGTAGACGGCGGGAGGACAGATACGCAGTATTTT.